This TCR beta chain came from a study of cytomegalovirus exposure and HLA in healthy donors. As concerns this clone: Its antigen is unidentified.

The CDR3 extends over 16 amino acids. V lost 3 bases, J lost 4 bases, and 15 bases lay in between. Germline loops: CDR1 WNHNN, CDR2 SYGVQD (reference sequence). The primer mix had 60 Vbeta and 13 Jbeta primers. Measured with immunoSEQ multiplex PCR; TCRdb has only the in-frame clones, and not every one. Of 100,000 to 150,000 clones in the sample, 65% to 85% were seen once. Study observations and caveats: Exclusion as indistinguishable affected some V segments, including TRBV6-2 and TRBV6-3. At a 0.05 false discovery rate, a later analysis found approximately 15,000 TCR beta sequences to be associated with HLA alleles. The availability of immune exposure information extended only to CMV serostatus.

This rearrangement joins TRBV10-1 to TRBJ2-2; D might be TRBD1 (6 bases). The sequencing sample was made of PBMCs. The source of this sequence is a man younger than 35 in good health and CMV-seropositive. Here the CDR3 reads CASSEVGGVGTGELFF. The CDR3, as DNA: TGCGCCAGCAGTGAAGTTGGGGGCGTTGGCACCGGGGAGCTGTTTTTT.